The next 23 T cell receptor beta chains were all read from a single sample in a study of neurological immune-mediated disorders (dated by TCRdb to about 2019). The library was built by means of 5' RACE. The instrument given in TCRdb is Illumina HiSeq 2500. TCRdb reran the public reads through fastp at Q25 and MiXCR, keeping productive beta chains. Rows are unified per CDR3 protein, each entry keeping the most common DNA and genes. The sample records fewer than 90,000 distinct CDR3 sequences, less than 5.5% of which are singletons. The top ten clones comprise roughly 7% of the sample. Sequencing input: PBMCs. The receptors come from a man aged 18 to 29 with multiple sclerosis.

Points on this clonotype: This could be a read error, since a much larger clone is one nucleotide away. This chain joins TRBV11-3 and TRBJ2-3; 10 bases line up with TRBD2. J gave up 5 bases and V 4 bases, and 6 bases lay outside the gene matches. CDR1 and CDR2 from the germline V gene are SGHNT and YENEEA. CDR3 size: 15 residues. The CDR3 DNA reads TGTGCCAGCAGCTCTAGCGGGAGAAGCGTAGATACGCAGTATTTT. This gives the protein CASSSSGRSVDTQYF.

Many counts were recorded for this clonotype. Relative to the germline gene, one junction end is altered; a read error may explain this. The rearrangement links TRBV12-3 or TRBV12-4 to TRBJ1-5; D remains ambiguous. The CDR3 contains 14 residues. The CDR3 sequence is CASSLRQVNQPQNF. The CDR3 DNA follows: TGTGCCAGCAGTTTACGGCAGGTCAATCAGCCCCAGAATTTT.

This clonotype was observed many times. V is TRBV5-1 and J is TRBJ2-7; D is unclear. CDR1 is SGHRS, CDR2 YFSETQ, per germline. The length of the CDR3 is 17 residues. Trimming left V 4 bases short and J 4 bases short, with 24 bases between. The CDR3 coding sequence is TGCGCCAGCAGCCCCACTACCCAACGTACCCTAGGATACGAGCAGTACTTC. It codes for CASSPTTQRTLGYEQYF.

This clonotype was counted ten times or more. The chain joins TRBV7-8 to TRBJ2-4; TRBD1 is a possible D gene (6 bases). Trimming took 5 bases from V and 9 from J, leaving 14 bases between them. The CDR3 is 13 amino acids. Germline V gives CDR1 SGHVS, CDR2 FQNEAQ. CDR3 coding DNA: TGTGCCAGCAGCCCCACAGGGATGGCCATTCAGTACTTC. Its protein product is CASSPTGMAIQYF.

The V and J genes are TRBV18 and TRBJ2-7; 9 bases match TRBD1. Germline trimming cut 6 bases from V and 3 bases from J; bases unmatched to any gene: 9. Germline CDR1 and CDR2: KGHSH and LQKENI. CDR3 size: 15 residues. CDR3 residues: CASSPGTGIFYEQYF. DNA of the CDR3: TGTGCCAGCTCCCCCGGGACAGGGATTTTCTACGAGCAGTACTTC. The full variable domain, in which reference TRBV18 and TRBJ2-7 provide the parts outside the CDR3, is NAGVMQNPRHLVRRRGQEARLRCSPMKGHSHVYWYRQLPEEGLKFMVYLQKENIIDESGMPKERFSAEFPKEGPSILRIQQVVRGDSAAYFCASSPGTGIFYEQYFGPGTRLTVT.

This clonotype was found once. CDR3 protein: CASSLRLRAGGPTDTQYF. The CDR3 DNA is TGCGCCAGCAGTTTGAGGTTGAGAGCGGGAGGACCTACAGATACGCAGTATTTT. This rearrangement joins TRBV5-1 to TRBJ2-3; 9 nucleotides align to TRBD2. This CDR3 region has 18 residues. CDR1 is SGHRS and CDR2 is YFSETQ in the germline V gene. J was trimmed by 3 bases and V by 5 bases; bases with no gene match: 16.

This clonotype was observed at least ten times. One end of the junction does not line up with germline, which may come from a read error. V gene TRBV7-8 combines with J gene TRBJ1-5; perhaps TRBD1 as D (5 bases). Germline V lookup: CDR1 SGHVS, CDR2 FQNEAQ. The CDR3 has 17 amino acids. CDR3 protein: CASSPSRGGPSNQPQNF. For the CDR3, the DNA is TGTGCCAGCAGCCCCAGTCGCGGGGGACCGAGCAATCAGCCCCAGAATTTT. Drawing the rest from reference TRBV7-8 and TRBJ1-5, the complete variable domain is GAGVSQSPRYKVAKRGQDVALRCDPISGHVSLFWYQQALGQGPEFLTYFQNEAQLDKSGLPSDRFFAERPEGSVSTLKIQRTQQEDSAVYLCASSPSRGGPSNQPQNFGDGTRLSIL.

The rearrangement joins TRBV30 to TRBJ1-2, with no clear D. Trimming shortened V by 2 bases and J by 4 bases, and 14 bases separated the two germline ends. Germline V lookup: CDR1 GTSNPN, CDR2 SVGIG (reference sequence). This CDR3 has 14 amino acids. The CDR3 spells CAWSIGKGGYGYTF. The CDR3 DNA sequence: TGTGCCTGGAGTATAGGGAAGGGAGGCTATGGCTACACCTTC. The whole variable domain, remainder taken from reference TRBV30 and TRBJ1-2, is SQTIHQWPATLVQPVGSPLSLECTVEGTSNPNLYWYRQAAGRGLQLLFYSVGIGQISSEVPQNLSASRPQDRQFILSSKKLLLSDSGFYLCAWSIGKGGYGYTFGSGTRLTVV.

There are many counts of this clonotype. The chain uses TRBV20-1 and TRBJ2-1; TRBD2 is a possible D gene (6 bases). The CDR3 extends over 18 amino acids. In germline, CDR1 is DFQATT, CDR2 SNEGSKA (reference sequence). V shed 3 bases and J shed 3 bases, with 24 bases lying between them. The CDR3 coding sequence is TGCAGTGCTAGTCTTTATTTGGCGGGGACGCGGTTCTACAATGAGCAGTTCTTC. Translating it yields CSASLYLAGTRFYNEQFF.

This clonotype was seen repeatedly, ten times or more. The genes are TRBV7-8 and TRBJ2-2; D call uncertain. Trimming removed 6 bases from V and 4 bases from J, with 15 bases in between. This CDR3 is built from 15 residues. Germline assignment: CDR1 SGHVS and CDR2 FQNEAQ. The CDR3 sequence is CASSLSTPGTGELFF. The CDR3 DNA sequence: TGTGCCAGCAGTCTTAGTACCCCGGGCACCGGGGAGCTGTTTTTT.

The table lists this clonotype with many counts. The rearrangement links TRBV29-1 to TRBJ2-3; 9 bases are shared with TRBD1. After removal of 7 bases from V and 3 bases from J, the junction contained 8 bases not matched to a gene. The CDR3 spans 14 residues. Germline CDR1 SQVTM, CDR2 ANQGSEA. This chain's CDR3 is CSAMSGTGTDTQYF. In DNA form, the CDR3 reads TGCAGCGCCATGTCCGGGACAGGGACAGATACGCAGTATTTT.

This clonotype was picked up many times. The chain employs TRBV20-1 and TRBJ2-5, with D perhaps matching TRBD2 (5 bases). V gave up 6 bases and J gave up 5 bases, with 16 bases separating them. Germline loops: CDR1 DFQATT, CDR2 SNEGSKA (reference sequence). The length of the CDR3 is 13 residues. CDR3 protein: CSAHRSSFETQYF. CDR3 coding DNA: TGCAGTGCCCATCGGTCTAGCTTCGAGACCCAGTACTTC.

This clonotype has ten or more counts. The chain combines TRBV5-1 with TRBJ1-1; 7 positions agree with TRBD1. The CDR3 has 14 residues. Germline CDR1 reads SGHRS; CDR2 reads YFSETQ. Unmatched junction bases numbered 10, after V lost 6 bases and J lost 5 bases. CDR3 nucleotide sequence: TGCGCCAGCACCGATGGGCCAGGGGGGACTGAAGCTTTCTTT. Its translation: CASTDGPGGTEAFF. The variable domain in full, completed from reference TRBV5-1 and TRBJ1-1, reads KAGVTQTPRYLIKTRGQQVTLSCSPISGHRSVSWYQQTPGQGLQFLFEYFSETQRNKGNFPGRFSGRQFSNSRSEMNVSTLELGDSALYLCASTDGPGGTEAFFGQGTRLTVV.

This sequence joins TRBV5-1 and TRBJ2-1; D is perhaps TRBD1 (6 bases). The CDR3 runs 15 residues. The germline CDR1 and CDR2 sequences are SGHRS and YFSETQ. V was shortened by 2 bases and J by 2 bases, with 11 bases between the two germline ends. The chain's CDR3 is CASSFQGSTYNEQFF. Written as DNA, the CDR3 is TGCGCCAGCAGCTTTCAGGGGTCCACCTACAATGAGCAGTTCTTC.

Regarding this clonotype: A single base separates this from a much larger clone, so it may be a read error. The chain combines TRBV20-1 with TRBJ2-7, with D tentatively TRBD2 (7 bases). In germline, CDR1 is DFQATT, CDR2 SNEGSKA (reference sequence). The CDR3 has 14 residues. Trimming took off 3 bases at V and 4 bases at J, with 16 bases between the two ends. The CDR3 loop is CSASRTRGGYEQYF. CDR3 bases: TGCAGTGCTAGTCGGACTAGAGGGGGGTACGAGCAGTACTTC.

In its sample, this clonotype was seen many times. The chain uses TRBV27 and TRBJ2-5; D may be TRBD2 (6 bases). V was cut by 5 bases and J by 4 bases, with 17 bases left in between. This CDR3 is built from 15 residues. CDR1 and CDR2 (germline): MNHEY, SMNVEV (reference sequence). CDR3 in DNA: TGTGCCAGCAGTCCAGGGACGGGCGGGGCAGAGACCCAGTACTTC. Residues: CASSPGTGGAETQYF.

This clonotype appeared many times. CDR3 residues: CSVEEGHGYEQYF. The CDR3 bases are TGCAGCGTTGAGGAGGGCCATGGCTACGAGCAGTACTTC. V and J are TRBV29-1 and TRBJ2-7; perhaps TRBD2 as D (6 bases). Trimming removed 3 bases at V and 3 bases at J, with 12 bases between. There are 13 residues in the CDR3. Germline CDR1 is SQVTM and CDR2 is ANQGSEA.

This clonotype was detected ten times or more. The gene calls are TRBV29-1 and TRBJ2-7; no clear D gene. V was clipped by 5 bases and J by 7 bases, with 9 bases between them. Germline values: CDR1 SQVTM, CDR2 ANQGSEA. The CDR3 has 10 residues. Written as DNA, the CDR3 is TGCAGCGTTTGGGAAAAAGAGCAGTACTTC. Translation gives CSVWEKEQYF.

This clonotype has ten or more counts. The chain links TRBV24-1 to TRBJ2-7; TRBD1 or TRBD2 may be the D gene (6 bases each). The length of the CDR3 is 14 residues. The V gene's germline CDR1 is KGHDR and CDR2 SFDVKD. V lost 4 bases and J lost 3, with 12 bases in between. CDR3 sequence reads: CATSDPGGGYEQYF. CDR3 in DNA: TGTGCCACCAGTGACCCCGGAGGGGGCTACGAGCAGTACTTC.

This clonotype was recorded at least ten times. The chain uses TRBV7-9 and TRBJ2-3; no definite D call. Germline V gene sequence: CDR1 SEHNR, CDR2 FQNEAQ (reference sequence). CDR3 length: 10 amino acids. V dropped 8 bases and J dropped 5 bases, with 5 bases sitting between them. CDR3 coding DNA: TGTGCCAGCCAAGGAGATACGCAGTATTTT. Protein sequence: CASQGDTQYF.

This clonotype was counted at least ten times. The chain uses TRBV20-1 and TRBJ2-7; TRBD1 matches 9 bases. CDR3 length: 13 amino acids. The V gene's germline CDR1 is DFQATT and CDR2 SNEGSKA (reference sequence). J was trimmed by 4 bases and V by 7 bases; bases with no gene match: 8. CDR3 DNA sequence: TGCAGTGGCAGGACAGGGGCGACGTACGAGCAGTACTTC. Its protein product is CSGRTGATYEQYF.

This clonotype has a count of ten or more. The V and J genes are TRBV27 and TRBJ1-5, with D hard to call. Germline V gene sequence: CDR1 MNHEY, CDR2 SMNVEV (reference sequence). There are 17 residues in the CDR3. V was clipped by 2 bases and J by 0 bases, with 14 bases between them. CDR3 sequence: CASSLPHGLYSNQPQHF. CDR3 bases: TGTGCCAGCAGTTTACCCCACGGATTGTATAGCAATCAGCCCCAGCATTTT.

This clonotype showed up many times. The chain joins TRBV29-1 to TRBJ1-1; D ambiguous. CDR1 and CDR2 (germline): SQVTM, ANQGSEA. The CDR3 has 11 residues. Between the trimmed V and J ends, which lost 7 bases and 5 bases, there was a span of 11 bases. For the CDR3, the DNA is TGCAGCGCGCCTTCGGGGACTGAAGCTTTCTTT. Its protein product is CSAPSGTEAFF.